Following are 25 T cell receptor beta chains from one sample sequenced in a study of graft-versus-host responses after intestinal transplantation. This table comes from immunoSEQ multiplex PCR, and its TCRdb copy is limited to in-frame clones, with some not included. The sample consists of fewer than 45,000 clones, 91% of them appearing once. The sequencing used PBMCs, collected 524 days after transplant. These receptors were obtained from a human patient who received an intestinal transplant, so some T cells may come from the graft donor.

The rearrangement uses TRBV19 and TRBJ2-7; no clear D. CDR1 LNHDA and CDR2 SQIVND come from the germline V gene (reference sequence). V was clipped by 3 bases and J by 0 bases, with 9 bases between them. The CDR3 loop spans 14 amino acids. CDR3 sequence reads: CASSIRDRSYEQYF. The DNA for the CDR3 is TGTGCCAGTAGTATCCGAGACCGCTCCTACGAGCAGTACTTC.

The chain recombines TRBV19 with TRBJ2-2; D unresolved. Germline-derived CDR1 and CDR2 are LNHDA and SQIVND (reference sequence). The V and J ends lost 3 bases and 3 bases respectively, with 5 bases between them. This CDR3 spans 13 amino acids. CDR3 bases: TGTGCCAGTAGTATTGTGGACACCGGGGAGCTGTTTTTT. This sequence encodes CASSIVDTGELFF. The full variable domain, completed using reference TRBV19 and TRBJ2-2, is DGGITQSPKYLFRKEGQNVTLSCEQNLNHDAMYWYRQDPGQGLRLIYYSQIVNDFQKGDIAEGYSVSREKKESFPLTVTSAQKNPTAFYLCASSIVDTGELFFGEGSRLTVL.

The CDR3 DNA follows: TGCGCCAGCAGCATGGGACTTAACTACAATGAGCAGTTCTTC. Protein: CASSMGLNYNEQFF. This sequence joins TRBV5-1 and TRBJ2-1, with a weak D call TRBD2 (6 bases). CDR3 length: 14 amino acids. Germline-derived CDR1 and CDR2 are SGHRS and YFSETQ. Trimming shortened V by 4 bases and J by 3 bases, and 11 bases separated the two germline ends.

This CDR3 reads CASSLQAPGPDNSPLHF. The CDR3, as DNA: TGTGCCAGCAGCTTGCAAGCCCCGGGACCGGATAATTCACCCCTCCACTTT. This chain connects TRBV11-2 to TRBJ1-6; weak D call: TRBD1 (5 bases). Germline CDR1 SGHAT, CDR2 FQNNGV. CDR3 size: 17 residues. Trimming took off 3 bases at V and 5 bases at J, with 17 bases between the two ends.

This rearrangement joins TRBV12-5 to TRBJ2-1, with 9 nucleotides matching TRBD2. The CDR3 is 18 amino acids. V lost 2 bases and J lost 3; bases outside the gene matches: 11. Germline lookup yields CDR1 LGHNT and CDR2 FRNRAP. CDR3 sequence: CASGLRLAGSRGYNEQFF. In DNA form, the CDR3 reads TGTGCTAGTGGTTTGAGGCTAGCGGGGTCCCGGGGCTACAATGAGCAGTTCTTC.

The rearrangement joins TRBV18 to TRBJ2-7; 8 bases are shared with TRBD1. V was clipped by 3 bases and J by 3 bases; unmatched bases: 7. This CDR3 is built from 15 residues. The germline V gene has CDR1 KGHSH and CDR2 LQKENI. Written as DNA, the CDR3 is TGTGCCAGCTCACCTACCGGGACAGGAGGCTACGAGCAGTACTTC. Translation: CASSPTGTGGYEQYF.

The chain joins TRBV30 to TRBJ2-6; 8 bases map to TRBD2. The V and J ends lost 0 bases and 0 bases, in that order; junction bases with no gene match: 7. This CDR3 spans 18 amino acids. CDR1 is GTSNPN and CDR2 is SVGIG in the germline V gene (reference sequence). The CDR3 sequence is CAWSVPAGGFSGANVLTF. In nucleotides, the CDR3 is TGTGCCTGGAGTGTACCGGCGGGAGGATTCTCTGGGGCCAACGTCCTGACTTTC.

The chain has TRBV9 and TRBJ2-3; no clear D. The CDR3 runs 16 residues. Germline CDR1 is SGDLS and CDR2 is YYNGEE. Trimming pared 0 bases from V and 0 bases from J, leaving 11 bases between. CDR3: CASSVDAGGSTDTQYF. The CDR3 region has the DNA TGTGCCAGCAGCGTAGACGCAGGCGGAAGCACAGATACGCAGTATTTT.

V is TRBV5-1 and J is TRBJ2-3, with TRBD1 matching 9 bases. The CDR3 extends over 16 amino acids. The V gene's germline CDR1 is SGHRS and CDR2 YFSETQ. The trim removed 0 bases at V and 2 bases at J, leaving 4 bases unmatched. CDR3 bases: TGCGCCAGCAGCTTGGACAGGGGGCTCTACACAGATACGCAGTATTTT. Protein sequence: CASSLDRGLYTDTQYF.

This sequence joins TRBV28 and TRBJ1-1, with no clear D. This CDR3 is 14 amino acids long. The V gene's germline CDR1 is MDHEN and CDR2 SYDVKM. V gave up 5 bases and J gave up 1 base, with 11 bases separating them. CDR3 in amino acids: CASSPYDTNTEAFF. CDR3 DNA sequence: TGTGCCAGCAGTCCATACGACACGAACACTGAAGCTTTCTTT.

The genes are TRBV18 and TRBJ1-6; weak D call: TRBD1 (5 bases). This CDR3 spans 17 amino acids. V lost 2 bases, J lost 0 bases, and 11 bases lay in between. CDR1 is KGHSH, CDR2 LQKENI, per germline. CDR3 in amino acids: CASSPEGPSSYNSPLHF. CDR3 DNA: TGTGCCAGCTCACCAGAGGGGCCGAGCTCCTATAATTCACCCCTCCACTTT.

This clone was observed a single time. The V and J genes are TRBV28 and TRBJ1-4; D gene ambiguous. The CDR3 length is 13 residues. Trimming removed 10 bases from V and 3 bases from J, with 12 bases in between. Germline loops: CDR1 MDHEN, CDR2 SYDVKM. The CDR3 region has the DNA TGTGCCACCCGGGAAGGGCCTAATGAAAAACTGTTTTTT. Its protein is CATREGPNEKLFF.

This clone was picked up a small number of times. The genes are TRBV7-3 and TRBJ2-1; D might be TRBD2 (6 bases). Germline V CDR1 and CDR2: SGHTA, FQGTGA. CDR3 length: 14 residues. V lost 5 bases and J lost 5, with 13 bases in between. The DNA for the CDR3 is TGTGCCAGCAGCCCGGGAGTCGGAGACAATGAGCAGTTCTTC. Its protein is CASSPGVGDNEQFF. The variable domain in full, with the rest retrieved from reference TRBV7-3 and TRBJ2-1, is GAGVSQTPSNKVTEKGKYVELRCDPISGHTALYWYRQSLGQGPEFLIYFQGTGAADDSGLPNDRFFAVRPEGSVSTLKIQRTERGDSAVYLCASSPGVGDNEQFFGPGTRLTVL.

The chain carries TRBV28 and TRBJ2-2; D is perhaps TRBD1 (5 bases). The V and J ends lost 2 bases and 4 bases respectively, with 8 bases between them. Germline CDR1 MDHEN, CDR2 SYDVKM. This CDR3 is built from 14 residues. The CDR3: CASSLHRSTGELFF. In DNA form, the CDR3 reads TGTGCCAGCAGTTTACACAGGAGCACCGGGGAGCTGTTTTTT.

In DNA form, the CDR3 reads TGTGCCACCAGGGGACTAGCGGGAGCCAATGAGCAGTTCTTC. Translating it yields CATRGLAGANEQFF. The rearrangement links TRBV15 to TRBJ2-1, with 14 bases identical to TRBD2. Germline V gene sequence: CDR1 LNHNV, CDR2 YYDKDF (reference sequence). J gave up 6 bases and V 6 bases, and 1 base lay outside the gene matches. The length of the CDR3 is 14 residues. Based on the CDR3 plus reference TRBV15 and TRBJ2-1, the full variable domain is DAMVIQNPRYQVTQFGKPVTLSCSQTLNHNVMYWYQQKSSQAPKLLFHYYDKDFNNEADTPDNFQSRRPNTSFCFLDIRSPGLGDTAMYLCATRGLAGANEQFFGPGTRLTVL.

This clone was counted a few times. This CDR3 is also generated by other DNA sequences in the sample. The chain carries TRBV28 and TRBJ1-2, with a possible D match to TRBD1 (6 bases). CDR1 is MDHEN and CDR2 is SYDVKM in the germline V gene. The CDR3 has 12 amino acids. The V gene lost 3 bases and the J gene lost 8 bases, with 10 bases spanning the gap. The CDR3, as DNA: TGTGCCAGCAGTTTGGGGGGCGGAGGCTACACCTTC. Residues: CASSLGGGGYTF.

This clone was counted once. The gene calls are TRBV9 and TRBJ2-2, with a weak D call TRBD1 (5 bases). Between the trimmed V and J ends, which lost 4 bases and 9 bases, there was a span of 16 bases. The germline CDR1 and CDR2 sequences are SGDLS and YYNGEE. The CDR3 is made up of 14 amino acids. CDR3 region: CASSSGWGFRELFF. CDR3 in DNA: TGTGCCAGCAGCTCTGGGTGGGGCTTTCGGGAGCTGTTTTTT.

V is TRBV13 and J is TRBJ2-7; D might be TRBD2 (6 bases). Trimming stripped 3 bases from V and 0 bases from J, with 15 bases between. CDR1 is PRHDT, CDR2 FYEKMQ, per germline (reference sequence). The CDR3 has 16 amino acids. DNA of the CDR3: TGTGCCAGCAGCTTGGGGTATCGGGGGAACTCCTACGAGCAGTACTTC. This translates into CASSLGYRGNSYEQYF.

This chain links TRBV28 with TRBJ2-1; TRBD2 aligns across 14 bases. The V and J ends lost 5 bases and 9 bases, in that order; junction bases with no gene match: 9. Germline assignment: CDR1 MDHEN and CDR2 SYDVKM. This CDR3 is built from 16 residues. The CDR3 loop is CASSDMGLAGESEQFF. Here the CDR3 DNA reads TGTGCCAGCAGTGACATGGGACTAGCGGGAGAATCTGAGCAGTTCTTC.

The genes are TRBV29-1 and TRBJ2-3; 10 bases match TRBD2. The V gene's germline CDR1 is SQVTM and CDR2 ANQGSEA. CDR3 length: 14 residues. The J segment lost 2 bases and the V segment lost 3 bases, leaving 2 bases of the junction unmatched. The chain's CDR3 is CSVDGLADTDTQYF. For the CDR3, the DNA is TGCAGCGTTGATGGACTAGCGGACACAGATACGCAGTATTTT.

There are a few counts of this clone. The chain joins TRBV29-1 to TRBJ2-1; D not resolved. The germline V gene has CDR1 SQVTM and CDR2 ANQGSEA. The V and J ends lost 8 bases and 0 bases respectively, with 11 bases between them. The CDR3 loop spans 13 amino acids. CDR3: CSFTTSSYNEQFF. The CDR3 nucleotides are TGCAGCTTCACTACGAGCTCCTACAATGAGCAGTTCTTC.

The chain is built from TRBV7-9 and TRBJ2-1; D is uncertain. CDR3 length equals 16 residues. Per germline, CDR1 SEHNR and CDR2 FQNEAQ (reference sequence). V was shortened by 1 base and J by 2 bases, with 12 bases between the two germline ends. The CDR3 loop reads CASSLVLPAAYNEQFF. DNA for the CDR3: TGTGCCAGCAGCTTAGTTTTGCCCGCAGCCTACAATGAGCAGTTCTTC. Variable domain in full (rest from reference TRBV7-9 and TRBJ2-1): DTGVSQNPRHKITKRGQNVTFRCDPISEHNRLYWYRQTLGQGPEFLTYFQNEAQLEKSRLLSDRFSAERPKGSFSTLEIQRTEQGDSAMYLCASSLVLPAAYNEQFFGPGTRLTVL.

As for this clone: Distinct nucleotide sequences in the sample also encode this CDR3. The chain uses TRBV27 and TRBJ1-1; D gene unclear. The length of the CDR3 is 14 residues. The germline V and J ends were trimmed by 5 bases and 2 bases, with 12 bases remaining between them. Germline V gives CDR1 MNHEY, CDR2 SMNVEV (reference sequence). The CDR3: CASSLRVINTEAFF. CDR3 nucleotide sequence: TGTGCCAGCAGTCTCCGGGTCATAAACACTGAAGCTTTCTTT.

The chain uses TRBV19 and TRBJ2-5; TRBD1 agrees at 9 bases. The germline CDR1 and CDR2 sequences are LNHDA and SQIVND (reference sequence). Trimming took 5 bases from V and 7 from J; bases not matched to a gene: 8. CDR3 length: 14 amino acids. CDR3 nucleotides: TGTGCCAGTAGTGGGACAGGGACGAGGGGGACCCAGTACTTC. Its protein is CASSGTGTRGTQYF.

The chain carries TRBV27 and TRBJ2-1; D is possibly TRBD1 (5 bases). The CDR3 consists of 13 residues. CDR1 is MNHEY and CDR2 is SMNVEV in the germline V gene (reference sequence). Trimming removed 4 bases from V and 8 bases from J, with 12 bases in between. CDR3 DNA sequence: TGTGCCAGCAGTTCCAACCAGGGCTATGAGCAGTTCTTC. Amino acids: CASSSNQGYEQFF.